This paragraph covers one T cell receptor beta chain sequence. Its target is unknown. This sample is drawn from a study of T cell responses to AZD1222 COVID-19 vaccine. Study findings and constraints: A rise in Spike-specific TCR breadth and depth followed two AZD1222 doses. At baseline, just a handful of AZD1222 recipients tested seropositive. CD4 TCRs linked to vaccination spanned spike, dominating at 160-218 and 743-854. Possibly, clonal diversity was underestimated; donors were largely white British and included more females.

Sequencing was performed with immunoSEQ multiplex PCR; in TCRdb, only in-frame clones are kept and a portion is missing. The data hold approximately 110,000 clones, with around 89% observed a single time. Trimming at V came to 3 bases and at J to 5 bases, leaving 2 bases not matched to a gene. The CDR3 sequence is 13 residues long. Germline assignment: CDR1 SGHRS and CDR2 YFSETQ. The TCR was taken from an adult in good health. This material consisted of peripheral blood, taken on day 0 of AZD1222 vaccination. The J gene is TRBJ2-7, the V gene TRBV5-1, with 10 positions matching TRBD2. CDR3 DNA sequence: TGCGCCAGCAGCTCTAGCGGGAGAAACGAGCAGTACTTC. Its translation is CASSSSGRNEQYF.